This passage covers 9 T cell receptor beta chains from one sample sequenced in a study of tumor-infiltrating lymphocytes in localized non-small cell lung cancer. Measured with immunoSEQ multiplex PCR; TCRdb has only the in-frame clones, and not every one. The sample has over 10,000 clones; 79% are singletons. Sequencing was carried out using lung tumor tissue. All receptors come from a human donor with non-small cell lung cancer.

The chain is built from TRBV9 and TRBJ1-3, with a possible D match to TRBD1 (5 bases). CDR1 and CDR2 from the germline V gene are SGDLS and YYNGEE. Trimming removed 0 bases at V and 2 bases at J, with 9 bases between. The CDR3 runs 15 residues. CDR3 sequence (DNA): TGTGCCAGCAGCGTAGAGGGGACGGCTGGAAACACCATATATTTT. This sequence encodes CASSVEGTAGNTIYF.

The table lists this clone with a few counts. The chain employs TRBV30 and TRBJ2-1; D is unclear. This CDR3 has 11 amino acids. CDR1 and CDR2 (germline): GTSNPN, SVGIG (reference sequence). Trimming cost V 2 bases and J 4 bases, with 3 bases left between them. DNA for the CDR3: TGTGCCTGGAGTTTTTACAATGAGCAGTTCTTC. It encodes CAWSFYNEQFF. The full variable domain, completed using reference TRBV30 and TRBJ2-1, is SQTIHQWPATLVQPVGSPLSLECTVEGTSNPNLYWYRQAAGRGLQLLFYSVGIGQISSEVPQNLSASRPQDRQFILSSKKLLLSDSGFYLCAWSFYNEQFFGPGTRLTVL.

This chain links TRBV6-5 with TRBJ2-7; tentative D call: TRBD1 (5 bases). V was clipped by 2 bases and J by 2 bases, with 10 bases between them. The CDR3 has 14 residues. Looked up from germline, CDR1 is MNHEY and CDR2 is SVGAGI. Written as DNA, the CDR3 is TGTGCCAGCAGTTACACGACAGACACCTACGAGCAGTACTTC. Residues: CASSYTTDTYEQYF.

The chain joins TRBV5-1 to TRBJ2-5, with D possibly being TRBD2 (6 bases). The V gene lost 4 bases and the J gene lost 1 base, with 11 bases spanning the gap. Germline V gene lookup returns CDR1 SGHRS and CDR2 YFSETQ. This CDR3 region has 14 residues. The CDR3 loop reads CASSQRRAQETQYF. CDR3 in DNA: TGCGCCAGCAGCCAAAGGAGGGCCCAAGAGACCCAGTACTTC.

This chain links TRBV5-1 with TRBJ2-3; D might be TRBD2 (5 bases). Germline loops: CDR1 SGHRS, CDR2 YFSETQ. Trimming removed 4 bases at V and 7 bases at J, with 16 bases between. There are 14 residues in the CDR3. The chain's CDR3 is CASSPGRGENTQYF. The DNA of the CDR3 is TGCGCCAGCAGCCCTGGACGGGGTGAAAATACGCAGTATTTT.

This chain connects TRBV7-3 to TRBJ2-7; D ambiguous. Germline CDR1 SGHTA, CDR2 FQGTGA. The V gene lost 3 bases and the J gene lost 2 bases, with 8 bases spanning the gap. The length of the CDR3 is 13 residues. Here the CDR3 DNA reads TGTGCCAGCAGCTTTGGCATCGCCTACGAGCAGTACTTC. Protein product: CASSFGIAYEQYF.

This chain's CDR3 is CASSGDNKNTIYF. The CDR3 region has the DNA TGTGCCAGCAGTGGGGACAACAAAAACACCATATATTTT. The genes are TRBV2 and TRBJ1-3; possibly TRBD1 for D (6 bases). V lost 4 bases and J 6 bases, leaving 10 bases between the germline ends. From germline, CDR1 is SNHLY and CDR2 FYNNEI. The CDR3 contains 13 residues.

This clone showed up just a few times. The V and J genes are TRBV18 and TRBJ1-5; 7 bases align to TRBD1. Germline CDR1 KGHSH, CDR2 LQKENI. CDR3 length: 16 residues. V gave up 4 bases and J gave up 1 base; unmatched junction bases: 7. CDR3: CASSLRQGGSNQPQHF. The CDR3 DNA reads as TGTGCCAGCTCACTAAGACAGGGCGGCAGCAATCAGCCCCAGCATTTT. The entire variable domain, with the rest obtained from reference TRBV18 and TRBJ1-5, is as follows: NAGVMQNPRHLVRRRGQEARLRCSPMKGHSHVYWYRQLPEEGLKFMVYLQKENIIDESGMPKERFSAEFPKEGPSILRIQQVVRGDSAAYFCASSLRQGGSNQPQHFGDGTRLSIL.

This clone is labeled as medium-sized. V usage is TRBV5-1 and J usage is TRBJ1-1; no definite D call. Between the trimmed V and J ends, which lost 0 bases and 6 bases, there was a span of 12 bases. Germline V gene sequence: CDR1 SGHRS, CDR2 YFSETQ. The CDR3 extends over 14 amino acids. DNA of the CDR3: TGCGCCAGCAGCTTGGACGGACGGGTCGCTGAAGCTTTCTTT. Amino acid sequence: CASSLDGRVAEAFF.